This T cell receptor (beta chain) was documented in a study of cytomegalovirus exposure and HLA in healthy donors. Study background: A previous analysis identified 117 million unique TCR beta sequences derived from about 180 million T cells.

The CDR3 is 19 amino acids. CDR1 SEHNR and CDR2 FQNEAQ come from the germline V gene (reference sequence). The trim removed 0 bases at V and 3 bases at J, leaving 16 bases unmatched. As to this clone: Its antigen remains unidentified.

The study's findings and limits: The majority of TCR sequences were rare, yet some public TCRs appeared in many donors.

Primers: 60 Vbeta forward and 13 Jbeta reverse. Methods used by the authors: In a later analysis, around 87 million unique TCR beta chains included roughly 11 million shared by two or more donors. TCRdb's copy holds only in-frame clones and misses some; the assay was immunoSEQ multiplex PCR. V and J calls and clone size are given by that table; D and trimming were obtained from the DNA. The profile covers about 150,000 clones, with roughly 70% appearing a single time and under 2% taken by the ten largest. The sample comprised PBMCs. The chain is built from TRBV7-9 and TRBJ1-2, with 7 bases lining up with TRBD1. This clonotype was obtained from a woman aged 40-49 years in good health and CMV-seronegative. The CDR3 DNA reads as TGTGCCAGCAGCTTAGCAAGGTGGCAGGGGGAGAGTCGGGACTATGGCTACACCTTC. Protein: CASSLARWQGESRDYGYTF.